This T cell receptor beta chain was documented in a study of T cell responses to AZD1222 COVID-19 vaccine. Looked up from germline, CDR1 is SGHTA and CDR2 is FQGTGA. V lost 1 base to trimming and J lost 10 bases, with 11 bases between them. The CDR3 spans 13 residues. TCRdb's copy holds only in-frame clones and misses some; the assay was immunoSEQ multiplex PCR. The data hold roughly 150,000 clones, with more than 75% observed a single time. The chain carries TRBV7-3 and TRBJ2-1, with D unresolved. The source material was peripheral blood, sampled 28 days after the second AZD1222 dose. This clonotype was obtained from an adult who received the AZD1222 COVID-19 vaccine. CDR3 residues: CASSLSTRSEQFF. The CDR3 nucleotides read TGTGCCAGCAGCTTAAGCACTCGGAGCGAGCAGTTCTTC. The variable domain in full, with the rest retrieved from reference TRBV7-3 and TRBJ2-1, is GAGVSQTPSNKVTEKGKYVELRCDPISGHTALYWYRQSLGQGPEFLIYFQGTGAADDSGLPNDRFFAVRPEGSVSTLKIQRTERGDSAVYLCASSLSTRSEQFFGPGTRLTVL.